The source of this TCR beta chain is a study of T cell responses to AZD1222 COVID-19 vaccine. The CDR3 loop spans 12 amino acids. The germline CDR1 and CDR2 sequences are LNHNV and YYDKDF (reference sequence). V shed 4 bases and J shed 2 bases, with 4 bases lying between them. Produced via immunoSEQ multiplex PCR; TCRdb's table is partial and in-frame only. Of approximately 130,000 clones listed, 85% to 90% were seen once; the top ten hold approximately 28%. The material was peripheral blood, obtained on day 0 of AZD1222 vaccination. The sequence came from an adult in good health. The genes are TRBV15 and TRBJ2-3, with D unresolved. CDR3 bases: TGTGCCACCAGCAAAGACACAGATACGCAGTATTTT. Translation gives CATSKDTDTQYF.